The 13 T cell receptor beta chains presented below share a single source sample, sequenced in a study of spatial heterogeneity in lung cancer. The time point is: sample taken at primary tumor resection. TCRdb analysed the 5' RACE reads with MiXCR anew, one entry per CDR3 protein. The table lists about 22,000 distinct CDR3 sequences, approximately 6.2% of them singletons, with about 35% in the top ten. The sample consisted of PBMCs, taken at surgery. These TCRs come from a male donor with early-stage non-small cell lung cancer.

This clonotype turned up a few times. The chain recombines TRBV29-1 with TRBJ2-7; D call uncertain. Germline loops: CDR1 SQVTM, CDR2 ANQGSEA. The V and J ends lost 3 bases and 7 bases respectively, with 16 bases between them. The CDR3 contains 13 residues. This chain's CDR3 is CSVEGKSGLEQYF. CDR3 DNA: TGCAGCGTTGAGGGCAAATCGGGCCTGGAGCAGTACTTC.

This clonotype was seen more than once but under ten times. The chain couples TRBV30 to TRBJ2-3; 10 bases match TRBD2. Germline V lookup: CDR1 GTSNPN, CDR2 SVGIG (reference sequence). Trimming took 3 bases from V and 4 from J; bases not matched to a gene: 1. This CDR3 is 13 amino acids long. This CDR3 is CAWSGLAADTQYF. The CDR3 nucleotides are TGTGCCTGGAGCGGACTAGCGGCAGATACGCAGTATTTT.

Many counts were recorded for this clonotype. The rearrangement uses TRBV7-2 and TRBJ1-3; possible D gene TRBD1, 5 bases. Germline values: CDR1 SGHTA, CDR2 FQGNSA. There are 15 residues in the CDR3. V lost 6 bases, J lost 4 bases, and 16 bases lay in between. The CDR3 loop reads CASRSRGGGGNTIYF. CDR3 bases: TGTGCCAGCAGGTCCAGAGGCGGGGGAGGAAACACCATATATTTT. The whole variable domain, remainder taken from reference TRBV7-2 and TRBJ1-3, is GAGVSQSPSNKVTEKGKDVELRCDPISGHTALYWYRQSLGQGLEFLIYFQGNSAPDKSGLPSDRFSAERTGGSVSTLTIQRTQQEDSAVYLCASRSRGGGGNTIYFGEGSWLTVV.

This clonotype was observed at least ten times. This chain uses TRBV5-1 with TRBJ1-1, with D uncertain. From germline, CDR1 is SGHRS and CDR2 YFSETQ. The CDR3 spans 12 residues. The V end lost 7 bases, the J end lost 0 bases, and 7 bases lay between the germline ends. The CDR3: CASSAMNTEAFF. The CDR3 nucleotides are TGCGCCAGCTCTGCAATGAACACTGAAGCTTTCTTT.

This clonotype was recorded many times. The chain carries TRBV6-1 and TRBJ1-1, with TRBD1 identical over 7 bases. The V and J ends lost 3 bases and 4 bases, in that order; junction bases with no gene match: 2. CDR3 length: 13 residues. The germline CDR1 and CDR2 sequences are MNHNS and SASEGT. The CDR3 nucleotides read TGTGCCAGCAGTGACTGGACAGGCACTGAAGCTTTCTTT. Translation gives CASSDWTGTEAFF.

This rearrangement joins TRBV7-6 to TRBJ2-1, with D tentatively TRBD1 (6 bases). Germline V gives CDR1 SGHVS, CDR2 FNYEAQ. This CDR3 comprises 13 residues. V was clipped by 4 bases and J by 6 bases, with 10 bases between them. The CDR3 sequence: CASSSSRGNEQFF. The CDR3 region has the DNA TGTGCCAGCAGCTCGAGCAGGGGCAATGAGCAGTTCTTC.

This clonotype is medium-sized within its sample. This chain connects TRBV5-1 to TRBJ2-3, with D uncertain. V lost 0 bases and J 6 bases, leaving 2 bases between the germline ends. The CDR3 is 11 amino acids. Per germline, CDR1 SGHRS and CDR2 YFSETQ. The chain's CDR3 is CASSLVDTQYF. CDR3 sequence (DNA): TGCGCCAGCAGCTTGGTTGATACGCAGTATTTT.

In this sample, this clonotype turned up many times. The chain carries TRBV27 and TRBJ2-5; the D is unclear. Looked up from germline, CDR1 is MNHEY and CDR2 is SMNVEV (reference sequence). CDR3 length: 12 amino acids. The germline V and J ends were trimmed by 8 bases and 1 base, with 8 bases remaining between them. The chain's CDR3 is CASADFQETQYF. CDR3 DNA: TGTGCCAGCGCCGACTTCCAAGAGACCCAGTACTTC.

The chain joins TRBV6-6 to TRBJ1-2, with D unclear. The germline V gene has CDR1 MNHNY and CDR2 SVGAGI (reference sequence). Trimming took off 7 bases at V and 2 bases at J, with 8 bases between the two ends. The length of the CDR3 is 12 residues. The chain's CDR3 is CASTRRNYGYTF. The CDR3, as DNA: TGTGCCAGCACACGCCGCAACTATGGCTACACCTTC.

At least ten counts were recorded for this clonotype. The chain employs TRBV7-2 and TRBJ1-1; TRBD1 agrees at 7 bases. The V segment lost 1 base and the J segment 3 bases; nucleotides outside the gene matches: 5. Germline values: CDR1 SGHTA, CDR2 FQGNSA. This CDR3 has 15 residues. The DNA of the CDR3 is TGTGCCAGCAGCTTAGTTGGTACAGGGGACACTGAAGCTTTCTTT. This codes for CASSLVGTGDTEAFF. Full variable domain (missing parts from reference TRBV7-2 and TRBJ1-1): GAGVSQSPSNKVTEKGKDVELRCDPISGHTALYWYRQSLGQGLEFLIYFQGNSAPDKSGLPSDRFSAERTGGSVSTLTIQRTQQEDSAVYLCASSLVGTGDTEAFFGQGTRLTVV.

This clonotype has a count of ten or more. The gene calls are TRBV11-2 and TRBJ1-1, with 7 positions matching TRBD1. The CDR3 covers 13 residues. From germline, CDR1 is SGHAT and CDR2 FQNNGV. The junction had 4 bases not matched to a gene; V was cut back by 1 base and J by 8 bases. Here the CDR3 reads CASSLGQGKEAFF. In DNA form, the CDR3 reads TGTGCCAGCAGCTTAGGACAGGGAAAGGAAGCTTTCTTT.

This clonotype has ten or more counts. The genes are TRBV9 and TRBJ2-1; D is undetermined. The CDR3 contains 11 residues. Between the trimmed V and J ends, which lost 3 bases and 10 bases, there was a span of 8 bases. In germline, CDR1 is SGDLS, CDR2 YYNGEE. CDR3 region: CASSAEREQFF. CDR3 DNA: TGTGCCAGCAGCGCGGAGAGGGAGCAGTTCTTC. Looking up the rest from reference TRBV9 and TRBJ2-1 gives the full variable domain: DSGVTQTPKHLITATGQRVTLRCSPRSGDLSVYWYQQSLDQGLQFLIQYYNGEERAKGNILERFSAQQFPDLHSELNLSSLELGDSALYFCASSAEREQFFGPGTRLTVL.

This clonotype has at least ten counts. The chain is built from TRBV10-3 and TRBJ2-7; D is perhaps TRBD2 (6 bases). The CDR3 contains 13 residues. Trimming pared 11 bases from V and 5 bases from J, leaving 19 bases between. Germline V gene lookup returns CDR1 ENHRY and CDR2 SYGVKD. CDR3: CAAKEGRGNEQYF. The CDR3 DNA is TGTGCCGCAAAGGAGGGCCGAGGAAACGAGCAGTACTTC.